The sequence of this T cell receptor beta chain was determined in a study of cytomegalovirus exposure and HLA in healthy donors (dated by TCRdb to about 2017). The study in broad terms: In an earlier analysis of fewer than 750 of the donors, approximately 300 Gb of sequence data and 90 million to 130 million unique TCR beta sequences from roughly 180 million T cells were reported. On average, roughly 250,000 unique TCR beta nucleotide sequences were sequenced per donor among several hundred genotyped donors of the cohort, with approximately 18% of those sequences being non-productive. The T cell repertoires of around 730 subjects were profiled by immunosequencing and related to cytomegalovirus serostatus. Every repertoire in the discovery cohort had been generated on one and the same sequencing platform. Donor age, sex, ethnicity and CMV serostatus were collected together with the repertoire data. An early release that covered roughly 600 HLA-typed donors contained approximately 300 gigabases of sequencing data and tens of millions of unique TCR sequences. HLA typing included class I and class II loci at four-digit resolution. An earlier analysis of 587 of the donors applied high-throughput TCR beta sequencing to assess whether each TCR beta V gene segment acted as functional or pseudogenic. Besides the first cohort of some 670 subjects, a separate validation cohort made up of roughly 120 different subjects was used. Typing coverage varied by locus: 629-630 donors for A, B, C, DRB1 and DQB1; roughly 520 for DQA1; over 600 for DPA1; roughly 450 for DPB1. Genome-wide SNP genotypes for about 60% of the roughly 700 donors were used in a later genetic analysis, which treated that subset as a discovery cohort. To predict cytomegalovirus infection status, the study combined high-throughput TCR immunosequencing, statistical association of individual TCRs with disease status, and machine learning. Roughly five DR-DQ haplotypes were handled as single units for association and clustering, since linkage in the cohort was strong. In a later analysis, previously published TCR beta repertoires from 666 donors were re-analyzed and high-resolution HLA genotyping was added so that TCR occurrence patterns could be studied. Of the 300 to 500 genotyped donors, 75% to 85% were placed in the genetic ancestry cluster associated with self-reported Caucasian donors. In the later analysis, no new phenotypic data were used to find candidate immune exposures; instead, reliance was placed on TCR beta sequences and their occurrence across donors. The study aimed to test whether signatures of past pathogen exposure could be identified by cataloging public T cell receptors.

Overall study results and their limits: In both the original and validation cohorts, the classifier was reported to diagnose cytomegalovirus status with high specificity and sensitivity. When HLA alleles, especially DR and DQ, strongly co-occurred, TCR associations were difficult to assign to individual alleles. In a later analysis, TCR association rates were found to vary across HLA loci, with the most associated TCRs seen for DRB1 alleles and the fewest for HLA-C alleles. According to a later analysis, parvovirus B19, influenza, CMV and Epstein-Barr virus appeared linked to several top co-occurrence clusters. In the study, some 160 TCR beta chains were listed as associated with cytomegalovirus. A further reported finding was that TCR beta sequences accurately predicted the HLA-A and HLA-B alleles for most subjects in the first cohort. Because counts were too low, roughly 17 rarely observed V segments, including chromosome 9 orphons, were left out of the earlier analysis of some 640 of the donors. Specific HLA alleles were associated with 18,000 or so TCR beta sequences at a false discovery rate of 0.05 in a later analysis. According to a later analysis, most CMV-associated TCR beta chains appeared to be HLA-restricted, and the HLA associations seemed to be driven largely by CMV exposure. A group of highly shared sequence variants was considered likely to be a technical artifact of the sequencing pipeline. The authors suggested that the approach could potentially be generalized to other disease states and immunological phenotypes. In a later analysis, HLA-associated TCR beta chains showed more clonal expansion and lower generation probabilities than non-associated chains that were equally common. HLA typing was unavailable for some donors at each locus, so association tests used only the typed subset. Correlated functional status among segregating V segments might reflect linkage disequilibrium, but an unknown experimental factor could not be ruled out. Presence/absence analyses assumed roughly uniform sequencing depth across donors, an assumption that may not hold. Only TCR beta chains were sequenced in this cohort, and the absence of alpha or paired-chain data limited detectable features. An earlier analysis of 587 of the donors showed that most TCR beta V segments appeared in productive rearrangements either about 90% or about 30% of the time, which broadly matched IMGT annotations. In a later genetic analysis, a missense DCLRE1C variant was associated with V-gene and J-gene trimming of TCR beta chains, and the association was replicated in an independent cohort. Some IMGT-functional V segments, including TRBV6-2 and TRBV6-3, could not be told apart with the 87-base-pair reads, so those segments were excluded. In a later genetic analysis, fewer N-insertions in productive TCRs were reported among donors in an Asian-associated ancestry cluster than the 666-donor mean. CMV serostatus was the only immune exposure information available for the cohort. Most TCR sequences were seen in very few donors, while some public TCRs were found in many individuals. In vitro tests confirmed that a few of the cytomegalovirus-associated TCR beta chains recognize cytomegalovirus antigens.

From cysteine to phenylalanine, the CDR3 is 17 amino acids long. CDR3 DNA is the only sequence kept; it has 51 bases, read in frame from the first base. The germline V gene sets CDR1 to LGHNA and CDR2 to YNFKEQ. From V the trimming removes 0 bases and from J it removes 6 bases, while the gene matches leave 9 bases of the junction unaccounted for. The cohort consisted of 650 to 700 healthy bone marrow donors. At the time of sampling, every cohort member was nominally healthy, though immune exposures that went unrecorded were likely present. The donor was CMV seronegative and belonged to the group of around 350 seronegative cohort members. A peripheral blood sample was collected from each donor, and TCR beta sequencing was performed on peripheral blood mononuclear cells. Genomic DNA extraction from the blood cell samples was performed with the Qiagen DNeasy Blood Extraction Kit. Preparation of the library involved the immunoSEQ multiplex PCR assay. The multiplex PCR relied on a mix of 60 forward primers for TCR Vbeta segments and 13 reverse primers for TCR Jbeta segments. A multiplex PCR assay on genomic DNA amplified the CDR3 region of rearranged TCR beta genes. Amplified TCR beta libraries were sequenced as 87-base-pair reads on the Illumina HiSeq System. The study's own analysis went as follows. In a later analysis, 80 million or so unique TCR beta chains were counted across the 500 to 700 repertoires, and roughly 11 million of these chains were shared by at least two donors. Raw reads were error-corrected and collapsed into unique sequences by a nearest-neighbor algorithm in which closely related sequences were merged to remove PCR and sequencing errors. To assign V, D and J gene segments, CDR3 sequences were aligned to IMGT reference sequences. For a sequence to be retained, a match of at least six nucleotides was required to both a V gene segment and a J gene segment. A rearrangement was called productive if the CDR3 had no stop codons and remained in frame with V and J, and every other rearrangement was called non-productive. Following IMGT convention, CDR3 was defined as the stretch from the second conserved V-encoded cysteine to the conserved J-encoded phenylalanine. In an earlier analysis of 500 to 650 of the donors, sequences lacking an unambiguous match to a single V gene segment were excluded. In an earlier analysis of almost 600 of the donors, a V segment was called functional when productive rearrangements were above 56.7%, and segregating when the standard deviation between donors exceeded 5%. To diagnose cytomegalovirus status from the catalog of TCR beta chain sequences, a statistical classification framework was built. In a later analysis, TCR nucleotide sequences were compared against IMGT/GENE-DB human TR gene sequences so that V and J genes could be assigned. A later analysis assigned CDR3 sequences and most-parsimonious VDJ recombination scenarios with the TCRdist pipeline. In a later analysis, each TCR beta chain was defined by its CDR3 amino acid sequence together with its V-gene family, and reads lacking a unique V-gene family were excluded. To address suspected cross-contamination and a sequencing artifact, a later analysis removed a few hundred highly shared, low-generation-probability nucleotide sequences. For each public chain, a later analysis derived a clonal expansion index from normalized ranks of inferred template counts within each repertoire. A later analysis computed generation probabilities with a VDJ recombination model fitted to out-of-frame rearrangements, and checked the results against IGoR. Hypergeometric tests were used in a later analysis to score TCR-TCR, TCR-HLA and TCR-CMV co-occurrence, with a repertoire-size bias correction applied to the TCR pairs. In a later analysis, false discovery rates were estimated by permuting HLA or CMV assignments 20 times. In a later analysis, co-occurring TCRs were grouped with DBSCAN, and TCRdist sequence similarity was added when clustering was performed within HLA-allele-positive subsets. Repertoires with fewer than 30,000 or more than 120,000 public chains were left out of co-occurrence clustering, as were a few repertoires with anomalous nucleotide sharing. Sourced from immuneACCESS, this table was stored by TCRdb with only in-frame sequences that have V and J called. A share of the clones is absent; for the studies checked, an unresolved V gene accounts for under half, and the remainder has no known explanation. That table gives V, J and clone size, and the DNA gave D and trimming. A total of 150,000 to 200,000 clones appear in this sample, 62% of them only once. The ten biggest clones cover under 3% of the sample.

Notes on this clone: The clone's antigen remains unknown. Per-base quality was not reported, and no clone a single base away is much larger than it.

The sequenced sample was PBMCs. The chain is encoded by TRBV4-2 joined to TRBJ2-1, and 9 junction bases match TRBD2. The receptor comes from a man in his forties in good health and CMV-seronegative. The CDR3: CASSQDGGTSPFNEQFF. In nucleotide form, the sequence is TGTGCCAGCAGCCAAGATGGCGGGACTAGCCCCTTCAATGAGCAGTTCTTC.